These 7 T cell receptor beta chains were sequenced from one sample in a study of spatial heterogeneity in lung cancer. Overall study findings and caveats: Expanded alpha and beta TCR counts within tumors tracked tumor mutation counts.

Time point indicated: sample taken at primary tumor resection. TCRdb processed the 5' RACE reads anew with MiXCR; each CDR3 protein has one entry. Of around 95,000 distinct CDR3 sequences in the sample, 3.5% to 5% were seen once. No cognate antigen is known for these TCRs. This specimen consisted of lung tumor tissue, obtained at surgery. The receptor set was obtained from a male donor with early-stage non-small cell lung cancer.

In its sample, this clonotype was seen many times. V gene TRBV28 combines with J gene TRBJ2-3, with unresolved D. The CDR3 totals 15 residues. Germline CDR1 MDHEN, CDR2 SYDVKM. V was cut by 1 base and J by 8 bases, with 16 bases left in between. The CDR3 nucleotides read TGTGCCAGCAGTTTATATAGCAACGAGCAAGGTACGCAGTATTTT. Its translation: CASSLYSNEQGTQYF.

This clonotype appeared many times. The chain couples TRBV6-5 to TRBJ1-1; possible D gene TRBD1, 6 bases. Trimming took 5 bases from V and 0 from J, leaving 16 bases between them. Germline V gene lookup returns CDR1 MNHEY and CDR2 SVGAGI. The CDR3 runs to 16 residues. CDR3 loop: CASSPTQGHLNTEAFF. CDR3 nucleotides: TGTGCCAGCAGTCCGACCCAGGGACATTTGAACACTGAAGCTTTCTTT.

This clonotype appeared many times. The chain combines TRBV25-1 with TRBJ2-7; D is undetermined. Trimming removed 10 bases at V and 3 bases at J, with 10 bases between. Germline lookup yields CDR1 MGHDK and CDR2 SYGVNS. The CDR3 loop spans 11 amino acids. In nucleotides, the CDR3 is TGTGCCACGGCAGTAGACTACGAGCAGTACTTC. This codes for CATAVDYEQYF.

This rearrangement joins TRBV5-1 to TRBJ2-7; D gene unclear. V dropped 0 bases and J dropped 0 bases, with 10 bases sitting between them. The CDR3 sequence is 15 residues long. Germline V gene lookup returns CDR1 SGHRS and CDR2 YFSETQ. CDR3 DNA: TGCGCCAGCAGCTTGGTAGAAACGAGCTCCTACGAGCAGTACTTC. Translation: CASSLVETSSYEQYF.

The chain is built from TRBV7-2 and TRBJ2-1; the D gene is possibly TRBD2 (6 bases). Germline-derived CDR1 and CDR2 are SGHTA and FQGNSA. CDR3 length: 13 amino acids. V dropped 3 bases and J dropped 6 bases, with 9 bases sitting between them. The CDR3 bases are TGTGCCAGCAGCTTCCTAGCGTCCAATGAGCAGTTCTTC. Protein sequence: CASSFLASNEQFF.

This clonotype was seen ten or more times. The chain couples TRBV7-6 to TRBJ1-4; 9 bases match TRBD1. The V segment lost 5 bases and the J segment 10 bases; nucleotides outside the gene matches: 8. The germline V gene has CDR1 SGHVS and CDR2 FNYEAQ. This CDR3 contains 14 residues. The CDR3 bases are TGTGCCAGCAGCGGGACAGGGTTCTACGGAAAACTGTTTTTT. It specifies CASSGTGFYGKLFF.

The sample holds many counts of this clonotype. In nucleotides, the CDR3 is TGTGCCAGCAGCCCCGACTACTACACAGATACGCAGTATTTT. Translated: CASSPDYYTDTQYF. The chain couples TRBV6-5 to TRBJ2-3; D is possibly TRBD2 (5 bases). Trimming pared 6 bases from V and 2 bases from J, leaving 12 bases between. The CDR3 sequence is 14 residues long. From germline, CDR1 is MNHEY and CDR2 SVGAGI.